This TCR beta chain was sequenced in a study of immune evolution from preneoplasia to lung adenocarcinoma. In germline, CDR1 is SEHNR, CDR2 FQNEAQ (reference sequence). Trimming took 10 bases from V and 1 from J, leaving 15 bases between them. The length of the CDR3 is 14 residues. Findings and limits, study-wide: Top clone share appeared to fall from AAH through AIS, MIA, adenocarcinoma.

A remark on this clone: Its antigen is currently unknown.

Clones were read by immunoSEQ multiplex PCR, and TCRdb kept only the in-frame ones, dropping some. This sample has some 6,200 clones, with roughly 74% found just once. The chain couples TRBV7-9 to TRBJ2-3; D possibly uses TRBD1 or TRBD2 (5 bases each). The source is a donor aged 70 or over with lung adenocarcinoma. Source material: FFPE adjacent normal lung tissue. The chain's CDR3 is CATTPLGGTDTQYF. The CDR3 DNA is TGTGCCACCACGCCCCTGGGGGGCACAGATACGCAGTATTTT.